A selection of T cell receptor beta chains follows, all from one sample in a study of blood T cell repertoires in COVID-19. Sequencing was performed with immunoSEQ multiplex PCR; in TCRdb, only in-frame clones are kept and a portion is missing. The data show a few hundred thousand clones, with about 82% seen just once and 10% held by the top ten. The sequencing sample was made of peripheral blood. The receptors shown here come from a woman of 80 years or more with acute or convalescent COVID-19. Each CDR3 is given with its conserved first and last residue. The D gene is left open where the match is weak. Where a row states a size, it is once, few, many or the class of an expanded clone; other rows omit it.

d_call: NA
clone_size: NA
v_call: TRBV19
j_call: TRBJ2-1
cdr3_nt: TGTGCCAGTAGTACCCAGGGTCCCTACAATGAGCAGTTCTTC
cdr3_aa: CASSTQGPYNEQFF

d_call: TRBD1
clone_size: once
v_call: TRBV6-5
j_call: TRBJ2-7
cdr3_nt: TGTGCCAGCATCCGGGACAGGGGCCCCTACGAGCAGTACTTC
cdr3_aa: CASIRDRGPYEQYF

d_call: NA
clone_size: NA
v_call: TRBV15
j_call: TRBJ2-7
cdr3_nt: TGTGCCACCAGCAGAGATTTGGCAGGGCCTTCGCATTCCTACGAGCAGTACTTC
cdr3_aa: CATSRDLAGPSHSYEQYF

d_call: NA
clone_size: NA
v_call: TRBV7-2
j_call: TRBJ2-2
cdr3_nt: TGTGCCAGCAGCCCACAGATCCCGAACACCGGGGAGCTGTTTTTT
cdr3_aa: CASSPQIPNTGELFF

d_call: NA
clone_size: NA
v_call: TRBV5-6
j_call: TRBJ2-7
cdr3_nt: TGTGCCAGCACCCTCAGCGGTGGCTCCTACGAGCAGTACTTC
cdr3_aa: CASTLSGGSYEQYF

d_call: TRBD1
clone_size: NA
v_call: TRBV5-1
j_call: TRBJ1-2
cdr3_nt: TGCGCCAGCAGCCGCACCGGACAGGGAGATGGCTACACCTTC
cdr3_aa: CASSRTGQGDGYTF

d_call: NA
clone_size: NA
v_call: TRBV20-1
j_call: TRBJ1-3
cdr3_nt: TGCAGTGCTAGTTTGGCAGGGGCAACGTCTGGAAACACCATATATTTT
cdr3_aa: CSASLAGATSGNTIYF

d_call: TRBD2
clone_size: NA
v_call: TRBV19
j_call: TRBJ2-3
cdr3_nt: TGTGCCAGTACTAGGGTAGCGGGAGACACAGATACGCAGTATTTT
cdr3_aa: CASTRVAGDTDTQYF

d_call: TRBD2
clone_size: NA
v_call: TRBV6-5
j_call: TRBJ2-1
cdr3_nt: TGTGCCAGCAGTTACTCGAGCGGGAGGGCCTACAATGAGCAGTTCTTC
cdr3_aa: CASSYSSGRAYNEQFF

d_call: NA
clone_size: NA
v_call: TRBV5-1
j_call: TRBJ1-2
cdr3_nt: TGCGCCAGCAGTTCCAACCGGCAGGGATATGGCTACACCTTC
cdr3_aa: CASSSNRQGYGYTF

d_call: NA
clone_size: NA
v_call: TRBV4-3
j_call: TRBJ1-6
cdr3_nt: TGCGCCAGCAGCCAAGAACGGGATTCACCCCTCCACTTT
cdr3_aa: CASSQERDSPLHF

d_call: TRBD1
clone_size: few
v_call: TRBV19
j_call: TRBJ1-1
cdr3_nt: TGTGCCAGTAGTATAGGGCAGGGGGCCGGCACTGAAGCTTTCTTT
cdr3_aa: CASSIGQGAGTEAFF

d_call: TRBD1
clone_size: NA
v_call: TRBV23-1
j_call: TRBJ2-2
cdr3_nt: TGCGCCAGCAGCGGGACAGACGTCTTCTCCGGGGAGCTGTTTTTT
cdr3_aa: CASSGTDVFSGELFF

d_call: NA
clone_size: many
v_call: TRBV6-2/TRBV6-3
j_call: TRBJ1-1
cdr3_nt: TGTGCCAGCAGTTACTTTGAGGATTCTGGTGAAGCTTTCTTT
cdr3_aa: CASSYFEDSGEAFF

d_call: TRBD2
clone_size: NA
v_call: TRBV19
j_call: TRBJ2-1
cdr3_nt: TGTGCCAGTAGTATAGGGGCAGCGGGGTACAATGAGCAGTTCTTC
cdr3_aa: CASSIGAAGYNEQFF

d_call: NA
clone_size: NA
v_call: TRBV27
j_call: TRBJ1-2
cdr3_nt: TGTGCCAGCAGCTCCGTTTCTTCCGCTAACTATGGCTACACCTTC
cdr3_aa: CASSSVSSANYGYTF

d_call: NA
clone_size: NA
v_call: TRBV18
j_call: TRBJ2-7
cdr3_nt: TGTGCCAGCTCACCACAGACTAGTTCCTACGAGCAGTACTTC
cdr3_aa: CASSPQTSSYEQYF

d_call: NA
clone_size: few
v_call: TRBV4-1
j_call: TRBJ1-1
cdr3_nt: TGCGCCAGCAGCCAAGGGACAGTAGCGAACACTGAAGCTTTCTTT
cdr3_aa: CASSQGTVANTEAFF

d_call: NA
clone_size: NA
v_call: TRBV18
j_call: TRBJ2-7
cdr3_nt: TGTGCCAGCTCACCAGGCGGGCGCACGCGCTGGGAGCAGTACTTC
cdr3_aa: CASSPGGRTRWEQYF

d_call: NA
clone_size: NA
v_call: TRBV12-3/TRBV12-4
j_call: TRBJ1-4
cdr3_nt: TGTGCCAGCAGTTTCGGGGGTACGGAAAAACTGTTTTTT
cdr3_aa: CASSFGGTEKLFF

d_call: TRBD1
clone_size: once
v_call: TRBV29-1
j_call: TRBJ2-1
cdr3_nt: TGCAGCGTGCGCACGGGACAGGCCTACAATGAGCAGTTCTTC
cdr3_aa: CSVRTGQAYNEQFF

d_call: NA
clone_size: NA
v_call: TRBV5-6
j_call: TRBJ1-2
cdr3_nt: TGTGCCAGCAGCCTGACCCGGGGGGCCCATGTCTATGGCTACACCTTC
cdr3_aa: CASSLTRGAHVYGYTF

d_call: NA
clone_size: NA
v_call: TRBV11-2
j_call: TRBJ1-1
cdr3_nt: TGTGCCAGCATCCAAGTCACAGGTTTTCGGGAGACTGAAGCTTTCTTT
cdr3_aa: CASIQVTGFRETEAFF

d_call: NA
clone_size: NA
v_call: TRBV11-3
j_call: TRBJ1-2
cdr3_nt: TGTGCCAGCAGCTTAGGGGGCGAAGGGGACTATGGCTACACCTTC
cdr3_aa: CASSLGGEGDYGYTF

d_call: TRBD2
clone_size: NA
v_call: TRBV6-5
j_call: TRBJ2-7
cdr3_nt: TGTGCCAGCAGAGAGACTAGCGGGAGTTCCTACGAGCAGTACTTC
cdr3_aa: CASRETSGSSYEQYF

d_call: NA
clone_size: NA
v_call: TRBV7-2
j_call: TRBJ1-5
cdr3_nt: TGTGCCAGCAGCGTGGTACAGGGCAGCAATCAGCCCCAGCATTTT
cdr3_aa: CASSVVQGSNQPQHF

d_call: NA
clone_size: NA
v_call: TRBV4-3
j_call: TRBJ1-4
cdr3_nt: TGCGCCAGCAGCCAAGATACCGCAGCAACTAATGAAAAACTGTTTTTT
cdr3_aa: CASSQDTAATNEKLFF

d_call: NA
clone_size: NA
v_call: TRBV11-3
j_call: TRBJ1-2
cdr3_nt: TGTGCCAGCAGCTTGGGAGTTGGACGCGGCTACACCTTC
cdr3_aa: CASSLGVGRGYTF

d_call: NA
clone_size: NA
v_call: TRBV3-1/TRBV3-2
j_call: TRBJ2-1
cdr3_nt: TGTGCCAGCAGCCAAGATCCTATAGCGGACAATGAGCAGTTCTTC
cdr3_aa: CASSQDPIADNEQFF

d_call: TRBD1
clone_size: NA
v_call: TRBV6-5
j_call: TRBJ2-7
cdr3_nt: TGTGCCAGCAAGCACGACAGGGACCCCACCTACGAGCAGTACTTC
cdr3_aa: CASKHDRDPTYEQYF

d_call: NA
clone_size: NA
v_call: TRBV5-1
j_call: TRBJ1-2
cdr3_nt: TGCGCCAGCAGCCCCAGACAGGATGCCCCCTATGGCTACACCTTC
cdr3_aa: CASSPRQDAPYGYTF

d_call: TRBD1
clone_size: NA
v_call: TRBV18
j_call: TRBJ1-1
cdr3_nt: TGTGCCAGCGTGGACAGGGGAGGCACTGAAGCTTTCTTT
cdr3_aa: CASVDRGGTEAFF

d_call: TRBD2
clone_size: NA
v_call: TRBV29-1
j_call: TRBJ2-1
cdr3_nt: TGCAGCGTTGATACGGGGGGCAATGAGCAGTTCTTC
cdr3_aa: CSVDTGGNEQFF

d_call: TRBD2
clone_size: NA
v_call: TRBV11-3
j_call: TRBJ2-1
cdr3_nt: TGTGCCAGCAGCTTAAATAGCGGGAGAGGGAATGAGCAGTTCTTC
cdr3_aa: CASSLNSGRGNEQFF

d_call: NA
clone_size: NA
v_call: TRBV6-4
j_call: TRBJ2-3
cdr3_nt: TGTGCCAGCAGTGCCACCATTGGCCTATCGAGGACAGATACGCAGTATTTT
cdr3_aa: CASSATIGLSRTDTQYF

d_call: TRBD2
clone_size: NA
v_call: TRBV27
j_call: TRBJ2-7
cdr3_nt: TGTGCCAGCAGTTTCAGCGGGGGGACCTACGAGCAGTACTTC
cdr3_aa: CASSFSGGTYEQYF

d_call: NA
clone_size: NA
v_call: TRBV9
j_call: TRBJ1-2
cdr3_nt: TGTGCCAGCAGCGTACAAGCCAGGAATGGCTACACCTTC
cdr3_aa: CASSVQARNGYTF

d_call: TRBD1
clone_size: NA
v_call: TRBV5-4
j_call: TRBJ1-2
cdr3_nt: TGTGCCAGCAGCTCAGGACAGGGGAACTATGGCTACACCTTC
cdr3_aa: CASSSGQGNYGYTF

d_call: TRBD2
clone_size: NA
v_call: TRBV5-1
j_call: TRBJ2-3
cdr3_nt: TGCGCCAGCAGCCGATCCGGGACTAGCGGGAGGACAGATACGCAGTATTTT
cdr3_aa: CASSRSGTSGRTDTQYF

d_call: NA
clone_size: NA
v_call: TRBV5-1
j_call: TRBJ1-1
cdr3_nt: TGCGCCAGCAGCTTCGAGACCCTCTCGCTCGGGGCTTTCTTT
cdr3_aa: CASSFETLSLGAFF

d_call: NA
clone_size: NA
v_call: TRBV2
j_call: TRBJ1-5
cdr3_nt: TGTGCCAGCAGTGACGAGGGGGTCCAGCCCCAGCATTTT
cdr3_aa: CASSDEGVQPQHF

d_call: NA
clone_size: NA
v_call: TRBV20-1
j_call: TRBJ2-1
cdr3_nt: TGCAGTGCTAGTCCTCCAGGAGGCTCCTACAATGAGCAGTTCTTC
cdr3_aa: CSASPPGGSYNEQFF

d_call: TRBD2
clone_size: few
v_call: TRBV19
j_call: TRBJ2-7
cdr3_nt: TGTGCCAGCGGTAGCGGGAGTGGGTACGAGCAGTACTTC
cdr3_aa: CASGSGSGYEQYF

d_call: TRBD1
clone_size: once
v_call: TRBV28
j_call: TRBJ1-5
cdr3_nt: TGTGCCAGCAGTTCTCGACAGGGCGGGAATCAGCCCCAGCATTTT
cdr3_aa: CASSSRQGGNQPQHF

d_call: NA
clone_size: NA
v_call: TRBV14
j_call: TRBJ1-2
cdr3_nt: TGTGCCAGCAGCCAAGGACTTAACTATGGCTACACCTTC
cdr3_aa: CASSQGLNYGYTF